A selection of T cell receptor beta chains follows, all from one sample in a study of PD-1 blockade in classical Hodgkin lymphoma. Measured with immunoSEQ multiplex PCR; TCRdb has only the in-frame clones, and not every one. The sample includes about 92,000 clones, over 80% seen only once; the top ten take around 15%. The sample here was peripheral blood mononuclear cells (PBMCs), taken before the fourth cycle of nivolumab. The origin of the receptors is a human donor with classical Hodgkin lymphoma. The CDR3 runs from the conserved cysteine through the conserved F or W. D genes are given only for firm matches. The listing skips clone size in some rows; elsewhere it reads once, few, many or a size class.

j_call: TRBJ2-4; v_call: TRBV30; d_call: .; clone_size: .; cdr3_aa: CAWSVRSSAKNIQYF; cdr3_nt: TGTGCCTGGAGTGTACGGAGTTCAGCCAAAAACATTCAGTACTTC
j_call: TRBJ2-7; v_call: TRBV11-2; d_call: TRBD2; clone_size: once; cdr3_aa: CASSLRLGTSAYEQYF; cdr3_nt: TGTGCCAGCAGCTTAAGACTCGGGACTAGCGCGTACGAGCAGTACTTC
j_call: TRBJ2-3; v_call: TRBV4-3; d_call: TRBD2; clone_size: .; cdr3_aa: CASSQEEASGSDTQYF; cdr3_nt: TGCGCCAGCAGCCAAGAAGAGGCTAGCGGATCAGATACGCAGTATTTT
j_call: TRBJ2-1; v_call: TRBV13; d_call: TRBD1; clone_size: .; cdr3_aa: CASSALDRGGNEQFF; cdr3_nt: TGTGCCAGCAGCGCGCTGGACAGGGGGGGAAATGAGCAGTTCTTC
j_call: TRBJ2-7; v_call: TRBV7-2; d_call: .; clone_size: .; cdr3_aa: CASSGQVAYEQYF; cdr3_nt: TGTGCCAGCAGCGGGCAGGTAGCGTACGAGCAGTACTTC
j_call: TRBJ1-1; v_call: TRBV6-5; d_call: .; clone_size: once; cdr3_aa: CASSYFFGNTEAFF; cdr3_nt: TGTGCCAGCAGTTACTTTTTCGGGAACACTGAAGCTTTCTTT
j_call: TRBJ1-4; v_call: TRBV18; d_call: TRBD1; clone_size: .; cdr3_aa: CASSPPPGQGNEKLFF; cdr3_nt: TGTGCCAGCTCACCACCACCGGGACAGGGGAATGAAAAACTGTTTTTT
j_call: TRBJ2-1; v_call: TRBV7-2; d_call: TRBD2; clone_size: .; cdr3_aa: CASSPFGGEYNEQFF; cdr3_nt: TGTGCCAGCAGCCCATTTGGGGGGGAGTACAATGAGCAGTTCTTC
j_call: TRBJ2-1; v_call: TRBV9; d_call: TRBD2; clone_size: few; cdr3_aa: CASSVGTSGRPPYNEQFF; cdr3_nt: TGTGCCAGCAGCGTAGGGACTAGCGGGAGGCCCCCCTACAATGAGCAGTTCTTC
j_call: TRBJ1-5; v_call: TRBV14; d_call: .; clone_size: .; cdr3_aa: CASSQGGGSGQPQHF; cdr3_nt: TGTGCCAGCAGCCAAGGCGGGGGCAGTGGTCAGCCCCAGCATTTT
j_call: TRBJ2-7; v_call: TRBV21-1; d_call: .; clone_size: .; cdr3_aa: CASSKGQGPFYEQYF; cdr3_nt: TGTGCCAGCAGCAAAGGGCAGGGCCCCTTTTACGAGCAGTACTTC
j_call: TRBJ1-4; v_call: TRBV6-5; d_call: .; clone_size: .; cdr3_aa: CASRPLQLTNEKLFF; cdr3_nt: TGTGCCAGCAGGCCCTTACAGTTAACTAATGAAAAACTGTTTTTT
j_call: TRBJ2-7; v_call: TRBV5-1; d_call: TRBD1; clone_size: .; cdr3_aa: CASSVRGTGESEQYF; cdr3_nt: TGCGCCAGCAGCGTCCGCGGGACAGGAGAGAGCGAGCAGTACTTC
j_call: TRBJ2-1; v_call: TRBV9; d_call: .; clone_size: .; cdr3_aa: CASSPSGLAYNEQFF; cdr3_nt: TGTGCCAGCAGCCCCTCGGGCCTTGCCTACAATGAGCAGTTCTTC
j_call: TRBJ2-1; v_call: TRBV15; d_call: .; clone_size: .; cdr3_aa: CATSREEGGPLQSEQFF; cdr3_nt: TGTGCCACCAGCAGAGAAGAGGGGGGTCCCCTCCAATCTGAGCAGTTCTTC
j_call: TRBJ2-6; v_call: TRBV2; d_call: .; clone_size: .; cdr3_aa: CASTGGLSSGANVLTF; cdr3_nt: TGTGCCAGCACGGGCGGCCTGTCCTCTGGGGCCAACGTCCTGACTTTC
j_call: TRBJ1-2; v_call: TRBV6-5; d_call: .; clone_size: .; cdr3_aa: CASSYSRYRTNYGYTF; cdr3_nt: TGTGCCAGCAGTTACTCGAGATACCGAACAAACTATGGCTACACCTTC
j_call: TRBJ1-1; v_call: TRBV6-1; d_call: .; clone_size: .; cdr3_aa: CASSEVSVNTEAFF; cdr3_nt: TGTGCCAGCAGTGAGGTGTCAGTGAACACTGAAGCTTTCTTT
j_call: TRBJ2-3; v_call: TRBV7-9; d_call: .; clone_size: .; cdr3_aa: CASSRKGVGTDTQYF; cdr3_nt: TGTGCCAGCAGCCGGAAGGGGGTGGGGACAGATACGCAGTATTTT
j_call: TRBJ2-1; v_call: TRBV10-1; d_call: .; clone_size: once; cdr3_aa: CASGSYNEQFF; cdr3_nt: TGCGCCAGCGGCTCCTACAATGAGCAGTTCTTC
j_call: TRBJ2-7; v_call: TRBV18; d_call: TRBD2; clone_size: .; cdr3_aa: CASSPLSGSHYEQYF; cdr3_nt: TGTGCCAGCTCTCCCCTTAGCGGGAGCCACTACGAGCAGTACTTC
j_call: TRBJ1-2; v_call: TRBV19; d_call: .; clone_size: .; cdr3_aa: CASSIVDRGYTF; cdr3_nt: TGTGCCAGTAGTATAGTGGATCGTGGCTACACCTTC
j_call: TRBJ2-1; v_call: TRBV5-4; d_call: .; clone_size: once; cdr3_aa: CASSLTETNEQFF; cdr3_nt: TGTGCCAGCAGCTTAACAGAGACCAATGAGCAGTTCTTC
j_call: TRBJ2-5; v_call: TRBV5-6; d_call: .; clone_size: few; cdr3_aa: CASSLGLGRMETQYF; cdr3_nt: TGTGCCAGCAGCTTGGGGCTGGGACGGATGGAGACCCAGTACTTC
j_call: TRBJ1-2; v_call: TRBV18; d_call: TRBD1; clone_size: .; cdr3_aa: CASSPGQDYYGYTF; cdr3_nt: TGTGCCAGCTCACCGGGACAGGACTACTATGGCTACACCTTC
j_call: TRBJ1-1; v_call: TRBV7-2; d_call: .; clone_size: few; cdr3_aa: CASSFGYTEAFF; cdr3_nt: TGTGCCAGCAGCTTTGGGTACACTGAAGCTTTCTTT
j_call: TRBJ2-1; v_call: TRBV7-2; d_call: .; clone_size: once; cdr3_aa: CASSLGLSPNNEQFF; cdr3_nt: TGTGCCAGCAGCCTGGGACTTTCGCCGAACAATGAGCAGTTCTTC
j_call: TRBJ1-1; v_call: TRBV10-3; d_call: TRBD1; clone_size: .; cdr3_aa: CASLGQADTEAFF; cdr3_nt: TGTGCCTCACTGGGACAGGCCGACACTGAAGCTTTCTTT
j_call: TRBJ2-7; v_call: TRBV30; d_call: TRBD1; clone_size: .; cdr3_aa: CAWSAPRRTGNDEQYF; cdr3_nt: TGTGCCTGGAGCGCCCCCCGCCGGACAGGGAACGACGAGCAGTACTTC
j_call: TRBJ1-6; v_call: TRBV27; d_call: .; clone_size: .; cdr3_aa: CASSLRGLPLHF; cdr3_nt: TGTGCCAGCAGTTTAAGGGGCCTACCCCTCCACTTT
j_call: TRBJ1-5; v_call: TRBV5-6; d_call: TRBD1; clone_size: .; cdr3_aa: CASSRWQGARVGNQPQHF; cdr3_nt: TGTGCCAGCAGCCGGTGGCAGGGGGCGCGGGTAGGCAATCAGCCCCAGCATTTT
j_call: TRBJ1-1; v_call: TRBV2; d_call: .; clone_size: once; cdr3_aa: CASSTETNTEAFF; cdr3_nt: TGTGCCAGTTCGACAGAAACGAACACTGAAGCTTTCTTT
j_call: TRBJ2-7; v_call: TRBV2; d_call: .; clone_size: .; cdr3_aa: CASRASYEQYF; cdr3_nt: TGTGCCAGCAGGGCGTCCTACGAGCAGTACTTC
j_call: TRBJ2-3; v_call: TRBV10-1; d_call: .; clone_size: .; cdr3_aa: CASSEPEPGDRVTDTQYF; cdr3_nt: TGCGCCAGCAGTGAGCCCGAGCCGGGGGACAGAGTCACAGATACGCAGTATTTT
j_call: TRBJ1-3; v_call: TRBV19; d_call: TRBD1; clone_size: .; cdr3_aa: CASSFGTALGNTIYF; cdr3_nt: TGTGCCAGTAGTTTCGGGACAGCCCTAGGAAACACCATATATTTT
j_call: TRBJ1-1; v_call: TRBV18; d_call: .; clone_size: .; cdr3_aa: CASSAGAGVNTEAFF; cdr3_nt: TGTGCCAGCTCCGCGGGGGCTGGTGTGAACACTGAAGCTTTCTTT
j_call: TRBJ1-4; v_call: TRBV5-4; d_call: .; clone_size: .; cdr3_aa: CASSLRVNEKLFF; cdr3_nt: TGTGCCAGCAGCTTGCGGGTCAATGAAAAACTGTTTTTT
j_call: TRBJ1-4; v_call: TRBV5-1; d_call: TRBD1; clone_size: .; cdr3_aa: CASSFLTGDNEKLFF; cdr3_nt: TGCGCCAGCAGCTTCCTGACAGGGGATAATGAAAAACTGTTTTTT
j_call: TRBJ2-2; v_call: TRBV28; d_call: .; clone_size: .; cdr3_aa: CASSLGGRPRTGELFF; cdr3_nt: TGTGCCAGCAGTTTAGGGGGGAGGCCGAGGACCGGGGAGCTGTTTTTT
j_call: TRBJ2-3; v_call: TRBV25-1; d_call: .; clone_size: .; cdr3_aa: CASSDPGTSTDTQYF; cdr3_nt: TGTGCCAGCAGTGACCCCGGGACCAGCACAGATACGCAGTATTTT
j_call: TRBJ1-2; v_call: TRBV7-2; d_call: .; clone_size: .; cdr3_aa: CASSSGPGGINYGYTF; cdr3_nt: TGTGCCAGCAGCTCCGGGCCAGGAGGGATTAACTATGGCTACACCTTC
j_call: TRBJ2-2; v_call: TRBV5-4; d_call: .; clone_size: .; cdr3_aa: CASSLSGNTGELFF; cdr3_nt: TGTGCCAGCAGCTTGTCCGGGAACACCGGGGAGCTGTTTTTT